These 17 T cell receptor beta chains originate from one sample sequenced in a study of cytomegalovirus exposure and HLA in healthy donors. The PCR was carried out with 60 Vbeta primers and 13 Jbeta primers. Sequencing used immunoSEQ multiplex PCR; TCRdb keeps in-frame clones, though not all of them. The sample records 85,000 to 100,000 clones, approximately 86% being singletons. Sequencing used PBMCs. All receptors derive from a man aged 25 to 45 in good health and CMV-seropositive.

Of note for this clone: One end of the junction varies from germline; a read error may be responsible. V gene TRBV18 combines with J gene TRBJ2-1; 14 bases map to TRBD2. The V gene's germline CDR1 is KGHSH and CDR2 LQKENI. The CDR3 consists of 18 residues. CDR3 in amino acids: CASSPGLAGDPSHNEQFF. The DNA for the CDR3 is TGTGCCAGCTCACCGGGACTAGCGGGAGACCCCTCCCACAATGAGCAGTTCTTC.

The rearrangement links TRBV5-1 to TRBJ2-7; TRBD1 matches at 10 bases. This CDR3 is 15 amino acids long. Per the germline V gene, CDR1 is SGHRS and CDR2 is YFSETQ. V shed 4 bases, J shed 5 bases, and the junction held 9 bases outside the gene matches. The CDR3 reads CASSAGTGTGDEQYF. The DNA for the CDR3 is TGCGCCAGCAGCGCGGGCACCGGGACAGGGGACGAGCAGTACTTC.

This sequence joins TRBV29-1 and TRBJ1-2; TRBD1 matches 9 bases. The CDR3 covers 18 residues. V gave up 3 bases and J gave up 8 bases; unmatched junction bases: 22. Germline V gives CDR1 SQVTM, CDR2 ANQGSEA. DNA of the CDR3: TGCAGCGTTGACCGGGGCGGGGGGTATCCGGGACAGGGAGAGGGCTACACCTTC. Protein sequence: CSVDRGGGYPGQGEGYTF.

The rearrangement links TRBV10-2 to TRBJ2-7, with 8 bases that match TRBD2. The J segment lost 3 bases and the V segment lost 3 bases, leaving 4 bases of the junction unmatched. The germline CDR1 and CDR2 sequences are WSHSY and SAAADI. The CDR3 totals 14 residues. The CDR3 DNA sequence: TGCGCCAGCAGTGAATCTAGCGGGTACTACGAGCAGTACTTC. The encoded protein is CASSESSGYYEQYF.

The chain joins TRBV28 to TRBJ2-1; 9 positions agree with TRBD1. J lost 7 bases, V lost 5 bases, and 6 bases had no gene match. CDR3 length equals 14 residues. Germline V CDR1 and CDR2: MDHEN, SYDVKM. The CDR3 DNA reads TGTGCCAGCAGTCCCGGGGACAGGGTAAATGAGCAGTTCTTC. This sequence encodes CASSPGDRVNEQFF. Variable domain in full (rest from reference TRBV28 and TRBJ2-1): DVKVTQSSRYLVKRTGEKVFLECVQDMDHENMFWYRQDPGLGLRLIYFSYDVKMKEKGDIPEGYSVSREKKERFSLILESASTNQTSMYLCASSPGDRVNEQFFGPGTRLTVL.

V is TRBV27 and J is TRBJ2-7, with D perhaps matching TRBD1 (5 bases). V was shortened by 0 bases and J by 2 bases, with 14 bases between the two germline ends. CDR3 length: 16 amino acids. The germline V gene has CDR1 MNHEY and CDR2 SMNVEV (reference sequence). CDR3 in DNA: TGTGCCAGCAGTTTATCCGGCAGGGATGGGCCCTACGAGCAGTACTTC. Translated: CASSLSGRDGPYEQYF.

This clone occurred once. The rearrangement uses TRBV25-1 and TRBJ1-4; D gene uncertain. V was trimmed by 1 base and J by 10 bases, leaving 10 bases between them. This CDR3 region has 13 residues. Germline V gene sequence: CDR1 MGHDK, CDR2 SYGVNS. CDR3 amino acids: CASSESWARKLFF. CDR3 nucleotides: TGTGCCAGCAGTGAATCGTGGGCGCGAAAACTGTTTTTT. Full variable domain (outside the CDR3, taken from reference TRBV25-1 and TRBJ1-4): EADIYQTPRYLVIGTGKKITLECSQTMGHDKMYWYQQDPGMELHLIHYSYGVNSTEKGDLSSESTVSRIRTEHFPLTLESARPSHTSQYLCASSESWARKLFFGSGTQLSVL.

Within the sample, this clone is large. V gene TRBV28 combines with J gene TRBJ2-1; a weak D match, TRBD1 (5 bases). V shed 2 bases and J shed 5 bases, with 13 bases lying between them. Germline V gene data show CDR1 as MDHEN and CDR2 as SYDVKM. The length of the CDR3 is 15 residues. CDR3 coding DNA: TGTGCCAGCAGTTTACGACAGTACAAAAACAATGAGCAGTTCTTC. It yields the protein CASSLRQYKNNEQFF.

The chain combines TRBV6-5 with TRBJ2-1; D gene uncertain. The CDR3 totals 11 residues. Germline CDR1 is MNHEY and CDR2 is SVGAGI. Trimming cost V 7 bases and J 5 bases, with 6 bases left between them. Here the CDR3 reads CASTYDNEQFF. Here the CDR3 DNA reads TGTGCCAGCACCTATGACAATGAGCAGTTCTTC.

This chain links TRBV4-2 with TRBJ2-7; TRBD2 agrees at 14 bases. Unmatched junction bases numbered 3, after V lost 3 bases and J lost 2 bases. Germline V gene data show CDR1 as LGHNA and CDR2 as YNFKEQ. This CDR3 has 16 residues. The CDR3 DNA reads TGTGCCAGCAGCCACGGGACTAGCGGGAGTACCTACGAGCAGTACTTC. Translation: CASSHGTSGSTYEQYF.

The V and J genes are TRBV11-2 and TRBJ2-3; 8 bases fit TRBD2. CDR3 length equals 15 residues. Germline values: CDR1 SGHAT, CDR2 FQNNGV. V dropped 5 bases and J dropped 6; count of bases not matched to a gene: 10. The CDR3 bases are TGTGCCAGCAGCACCCGGGAGGGGAGGGGCGATACGCAGTATTTT. Protein product: CASSTREGRGDTQYF.

The V and J genes are TRBV5-1 and TRBJ1-1; 8 bases fit TRBD1. Looked up from germline, CDR1 is SGHRS and CDR2 is YFSETQ. V was pared by 2 bases and J by 1 base, with 7 bases of the junction left unmatched. The length of the CDR3 is 16 residues. Here the CDR3 reads CASSFNPGGQNTEAFF. The CDR3 DNA reads TGCGCCAGCAGCTTTAACCCAGGGGGCCAGAACACTGAAGCTTTCTTT.

The rearrangement uses TRBV5-1 and TRBJ1-2, with D maybe TRBD1 (5 bases). Deletions cut 0 bases from V and 4 bases from J, with 10 bases between. There are 14 residues in the CDR3. Germline lookup yields CDR1 SGHRS and CDR2 YFSETQ. CDR3 DNA: TGCGCCAGCAGCTTGGACAGGCCCTCCTATGGCTACACCTTC. Amino acids: CASSLDRPSYGYTF.

The rearrangement joins TRBV7-3 to TRBJ1-1; D not resolved. Germline loops: CDR1 SGHTA, CDR2 FQGTGA. V lost 8 bases to trimming and J lost 1 base, with 11 bases between them. The CDR3 sequence is 13 residues long. The chain's CDR3 is CASGRGANTEAFF. In DNA, the CDR3 is TGTGCCAGCGGAAGAGGTGCGAACACTGAAGCTTTCTTT. The variable domain in full, completed from reference TRBV7-3 and TRBJ1-1, reads GAGVSQTPSNKVTEKGKYVELRCDPISGHTALYWYRQSLGQGPEFLIYFQGTGAADDSGLPNDRFFAVRPEGSVSTLKIQRTERGDSAVYLCASGRGANTEAFFGQGTRLTVV.

The chain links TRBV11-2 to TRBJ2-5; D uncertain. CDR1 SGHAT and CDR2 FQNNGV come from the germline V gene. There are 15 residues in the CDR3. The V and J ends lost 3 bases and 1 base respectively, with 12 bases between them. The chain's CDR3 is CASSLFAQPQETQYF. CDR3 bases: TGTGCCAGCAGCTTGTTTGCACAACCCCAAGAGACCCAGTACTTC.

This chain links TRBV5-4 with TRBJ2-3; 9 bases line up with TRBD2. Losses at the gene ends were 6 bases for V and 4 bases for J; bases not matched to a gene: 12. Germline V CDR1 and CDR2: SGHNT, YYREEE (reference sequence). This CDR3 region has 16 residues. The CDR3 spells CASMNRVAGAADTQYF. For the CDR3, the DNA is TGTGCCAGCATGAACAGGGTAGCGGGAGCGGCAGATACGCAGTATTTT.

This rearrangement joins TRBV14 to TRBJ1-2; 7 positions agree with TRBD1. The germline gives CDR1 SGHDN, CDR2 FVKESK. The J segment lost 6 bases and the V segment lost 3 bases, leaving 4 bases of the junction unmatched. The CDR3 has 13 residues. The CDR3 protein is CASSHRDRNGYTF. The CDR3 coding sequence is TGTGCCAGCAGCCACCGGGACAGAAATGGCTACACCTTC.